This T cell receptor (beta chain) was identified during a study of T-cell memory formation after mild COVID-19. General study results and limits: CD4/CD8 balance held among clones contracting day 15 to 85, and later expanders leaned CD4+. Contracting CD4+ clones were located mainly in CM and EM, and CD8+ clones in EMRA.

V was clipped by 0 bases and J by 4 bases, with 7 bases between them. Germline CDR1 and CDR2: LGHNA and YSLEER. The CDR3 spans 15 residues. TCRdb re-called the 5' RACE reads through MiXCR, storing one row per CDR3 protein. The table has roughly 14,000 distinct CDR3 sequences, about 20% seen once. This clonotype showed up just a few times. Its antigen is unknown. This TCR was recovered from a man aged 18-30 years who had mild COVID-19 (a few samples of this study predate the infection). Cell type and time point are not known. Sample: PBMCs or a T cell subset sorted from them (not recorded which). This sequence joins TRBV4-3 and TRBJ1-6; no firm D call. CDR3 in DNA: TGCGCCAGCAGCCAAGATAGCTCTTATAATTCACCCCTCCACTTT. Translating gives CASSQDSSYNSPLHF.